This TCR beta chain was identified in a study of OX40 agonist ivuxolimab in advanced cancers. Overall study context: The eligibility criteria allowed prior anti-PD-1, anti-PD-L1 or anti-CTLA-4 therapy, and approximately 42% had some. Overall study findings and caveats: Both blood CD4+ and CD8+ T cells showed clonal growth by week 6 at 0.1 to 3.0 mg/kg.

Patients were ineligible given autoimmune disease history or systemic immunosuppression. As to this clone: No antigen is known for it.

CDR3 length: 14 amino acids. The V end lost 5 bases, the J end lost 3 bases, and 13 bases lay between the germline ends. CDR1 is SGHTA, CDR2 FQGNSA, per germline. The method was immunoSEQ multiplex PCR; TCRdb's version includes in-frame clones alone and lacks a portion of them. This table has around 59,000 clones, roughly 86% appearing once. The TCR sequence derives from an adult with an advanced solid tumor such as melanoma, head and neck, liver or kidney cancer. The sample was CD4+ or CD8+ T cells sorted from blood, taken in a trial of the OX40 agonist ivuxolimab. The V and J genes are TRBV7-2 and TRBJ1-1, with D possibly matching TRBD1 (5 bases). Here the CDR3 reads CASSVGPGDTEAFF. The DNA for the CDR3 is TGTGCCAGCAGCGTGGGACCCGGGGACACTGAAGCTTTCTTT. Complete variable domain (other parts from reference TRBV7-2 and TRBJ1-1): GAGVSQSPSNKVTEKGKDVELRCDPISGHTALYWYRQSLGQGLEFLIYFQGNSAPDKSGLPSDRFSAERTGGSVSTLTIQRTQQEDSAVYLCASSVGPGDTEAFFGQGTRLTVV.